What follows are 26 T cell receptor beta chains derived from one specimen sequenced in a study of blood T cell repertoires in COVID-19. TCRdb's copy holds only in-frame clones and misses some; the assay was immunoSEQ multiplex PCR. The sample consists of about 170,000 clones, approximately 86% of them appearing once. Sequencing used peripheral blood. These receptors were taken from a woman aged 40 to 49 with COVID-19, enrolled during active disease.

The V gene is TRBV27, the J gene TRBJ2-1; TRBD2 aligns across 10 bases. The CDR3 is made up of 15 amino acids. V trimming: 6 bases; J trimming: 4 bases; junction bases outside the gene matches: 6. In germline, CDR1 is MNHEY, CDR2 SMNVEV (reference sequence). DNA of the CDR3: TGTGCCAGCAGCTCCGTAGCGGGAGGTTACAATGAGCAGTTCTTC. Amino acid sequence: CASSSVAGGYNEQFF.

This clone was found a few times. V is TRBV7-2 and J is TRBJ2-6; D is perhaps TRBD1 (6 bases). Germline CDR1 is SGHTA and CDR2 is FQGNSA. Trimming left V 7 bases short and J 0 bases short, with 16 bases between. CDR3 length: 17 amino acids. In DNA form, the CDR3 reads TGTGCCAGCAACTGGGGGCCTAGTCCCTCTGGGGCCAACGTCCTGACTTTC. Protein product: CASNWGPSPSGANVLTF.

The chain combines TRBV2 with TRBJ2-2; maybe TRBD1 (5 bases). Trimming stripped 4 bases from V and 7 bases from J, with 19 bases between. Germline V lookup: CDR1 SNHLY, CDR2 FYNNEI. This CDR3 comprises 16 residues. The CDR3 loop is CASSGDSPIRIGELFF. CDR3 DNA sequence: TGTGCCAGCAGTGGTGACAGCCCCATCCGGATCGGGGAGCTGTTTTTT.

J is TRBJ1-5 and V is TRBV2; D may be TRBD1 (6 bases). The CDR3 consists of 16 residues. V was shortened by 7 bases and J by 0 bases, with 16 bases between the two germline ends. The V gene's germline CDR1 is SNHLY and CDR2 FYNNEI. The CDR3 DNA is TGTGCCAGCACGGGGGGGGGCAGCTATAGCAATCAGCCCCAGCATTTT. Translation: CASTGGGSYSNQPQHF.

This chain links TRBV21-1 with TRBJ1-2; TRBD1 is the table's D call, not checked against the DNA. TRBV21-1 is labeled a pseudogene. This CDR3 is 13 amino acids long. CDR3 loop: CASNGQGAYGYTF. CDR3 in DNA: TGTGCCAGCAACGGACAGGGCGCCTATGGCTACACCTTC.

This clone was counted once. The rearrangement links TRBV30 to TRBJ1-6, with D perhaps TRBD1 (6 bases). Trimming removed 4 bases from V and 7 bases from J, with 23 bases in between. CDR3 length: 17 residues. Germline V lookup: CDR1 GTSNPN, CDR2 SVGIG (reference sequence). CDR3 in DNA: TGTGCCTGGAACTTGGAAGGGGGTTTTGGCAGGAATTCACCCCTCCACTTT. Its protein product is CAWNLEGGFGRNSPLHF.

This clone was counted once. The gene calls are TRBV7-9 and TRBJ2-1, with D perhaps matching TRBD1 (6 bases). The V end was cut by 5 bases, the J end by 6 bases, with 17 bases between. Germline values: CDR1 SEHNR, CDR2 FQNEAQ (reference sequence). The CDR3 spans 15 residues. CDR3 in amino acids: CASSPYLQGPNEQFF. The CDR3 DNA follows: TGTGCCAGCAGCCCGTACTTACAGGGACCCAATGAGCAGTTCTTC.

The rearrangement joins TRBV18 to TRBJ2-5; D perhaps matches TRBD2 (5 bases). Gene TRBJ2-7 matches the end of the DNA better, so the J call may be wrong. CDR3 length: 12 residues. CDR1 and CDR2 from the germline V gene are KGHSH and LQKENI. The CDR3 DNA is TGTGCCAGCTCACCGTACGGGGTCGAGCAGTACTTC. This sequence encodes CASSPYGVEQYF.

The rearrangement links TRBV7-9 to TRBJ1-1; D may be TRBD1 (6 bases). CDR3 length: 12 amino acids. The germline V and J ends were trimmed by 5 bases and 5 bases, with 9 bases remaining between them. Germline assignment: CDR1 SEHNR and CDR2 FQNEAQ (reference sequence). Written as DNA, the CDR3 is TGTGCCAGCAGCCTCACAGGGACTGAAGCTTTCTTT. This gives the protein CASSLTGTEAFF.

The CDR3 DNA reads TGTGCCAGCAGTGCCGGGACAGGGGGCGTCGGGGAGCTGTTTTTT. Encoded protein: CASSAGTGGVGELFF. The V and J genes are TRBV28 and TRBJ2-2; 12 positions agree with TRBD1. Per the germline V gene, CDR1 is MDHEN and CDR2 is SYDVKM. The CDR3 is 15 amino acids. V shed 5 bases and J 7 bases; nucleotides not matched to a gene: 5.

The gene calls are TRBV6-1 and TRBJ2-7; D not resolved. Per the germline V gene, CDR1 is MNHNS and CDR2 is SASEGT. The CDR3 runs 12 residues. V dropped 2 bases and J dropped 2 bases, with 4 bases sitting between them. The CDR3: CASSEFTYEQYF. The CDR3 DNA sequence: TGTGCCAGCAGTGAATTTACCTACGAGCAGTACTTC.

On this clone: A junction boundary mismatches the germline segment, possibly from a read error. In nucleotides, the CDR3 is TGTGCCAGCAGTCACTCCAGTGTCAATCAGCCCCAGCATTTT. This gives the protein CASSHSSVNQPQHF. The chain links TRBV6-5 to TRBJ1-5; D not certain. CDR1 and CDR2 (germline): MNHEY, SVGAGI. This CDR3 contains 14 residues.

V usage is TRBV5-3 and J usage is TRBJ1-4, with D possibly being TRBD1 (6 bases). TRBV5-3 is marked as an open reading frame, function uncertain. The CDR3 is 14 amino acids. Trimming pared 4 bases from V and 10 bases from J, leaving 17 bases between. The CDR3: CARSRAGGPRKLFF. DNA of the CDR3: TGTGCCAGAAGCCGTGCCGGGGGGCCGCGAAAACTGTTTTTT.

The chain employs TRBV5-4 and TRBJ1-4, with 7 bases that match TRBD1. The CDR3 runs to 14 residues. Unmatched junction bases numbered 5, after V lost 4 bases and J lost 5 bases. CDR1 and CDR2 (germline): SGHNT, YYREEE (reference sequence). In DNA form, the CDR3 reads TGTGCCAGCAGCCGGACAGGCCAGAATGAAAAACTGTTTTTT. It encodes CASSRTGQNEKLFF.

The CDR3 coding sequence is TGTGCCAGCAGCTTCGGGACTAGCGGGAGTGGATTTACTAATGAGCAGTTCTTC. This encodes CASSFGTSGSGFTNEQFF. This rearrangement joins TRBV11-2 to TRBJ2-1; 14 bases map to TRBD2. Germline values: CDR1 SGHAT, CDR2 FQNNGV. The junction had 11 bases not matched to a gene; V was cut back by 3 bases and J by 7 bases. CDR3 length: 18 amino acids.

The gene calls are TRBV30 and TRBJ1-6; D may be TRBD1 (6 bases). The CDR3 is made up of 15 amino acids. In germline, CDR1 is GTSNPN, CDR2 SVGIG (reference sequence). V lost 2 bases to trimming and J lost 13 bases, with 21 bases between them. The CDR3 sequence is CAWSTPHRAVPPLHF. CDR3 DNA sequence: TGTGCCTGGAGTACCCCGCACAGGGCCGTTCCTCCCCTCCACTTT.

The chain carries TRBV30 and TRBJ2-5, with a weak D call TRBD1 (6 bases). The CDR3 has 12 amino acids. The V gene's germline CDR1 is GTSNPN and CDR2 SVGIG (reference sequence). V lost 0 bases, J lost 5 bases, and 7 bases lay in between. Here the CDR3 DNA reads TGTGCCTGGAGTGTTAGGGGGGAGACCCAGTACTTC. This codes for CAWSVRGETQYF.

The count of this clone is one. The chain is built from TRBV28 and TRBJ2-1; 11 nucleotides agree with TRBD2. The CDR3 length is 14 residues. Germline V lookup: CDR1 MDHEN, CDR2 SYDVKM. J gave up 9 bases and V 8 bases, and 9 bases lay outside the gene matches. The CDR3 loop is CASLPLAGVTEQFF. DNA of the CDR3: TGTGCCAGCTTACCACTAGCGGGAGTCACTGAGCAGTTCTTC.

The chain is built from TRBV30 and TRBJ2-1; 8 bases map to TRBD2. Per germline, CDR1 GTSNPN and CDR2 SVGIG (reference sequence). The ends lost 2 bases at V and 9 bases at J; junction bases unmatched: 6. The CDR3 runs to 13 residues. CDR3 coding DNA: TGTGCCTGGAGTCGACTAGCGATCGGTGAGCAGTTCTTC. It translates to CAWSRLAIGEQFF.

This chain joins TRBV9 and TRBJ1-2; D not certain. Germline lookup yields CDR1 SGDLS and CDR2 YYNGEE. The CDR3 runs 14 residues. Trimming removed 4 bases from V and 4 bases from J, with 14 bases in between. The CDR3 loop reads CASSPSLTPYGYTF. The CDR3 DNA sequence: TGTGCCAGCAGCCCAAGTCTAACCCCCTATGGCTACACCTTC.

This clone was picked up one time. This chain connects TRBV2 to TRBJ1-2; no definite D call. This CDR3 has 13 residues. V was clipped by 4 bases and J by 4 bases, with 10 bases between them. Germline V gives CDR1 SNHLY, CDR2 FYNNEI. The CDR3 loop reads CASSGSVRYGYTF. CDR3 sequence (DNA): TGTGCCAGCAGTGGGTCAGTACGCTATGGCTACACCTTC.

The chain recombines TRBV24-1 with TRBJ2-3; D perhaps matches TRBD2 (5 bases). Germline CDR1 reads KGHDR; CDR2 reads SFDVKD. The CDR3 runs 14 residues. Deletions cut 9 bases from V and 2 bases from J, with 14 bases between. This CDR3 reads CATQGSVATDTQYF. Written as DNA, the CDR3 is TGTGCCACCCAAGGGAGCGTTGCCACAGATACGCAGTATTTT.

This clone was seen just once. Other nucleotide sequences in the sample specify the same CDR3. The chain links TRBV28 to TRBJ1-2; D gene unclear. Germline CDR1 reads MDHEN; CDR2 reads SYDVKM. V was trimmed by 1 base and J by 3 bases, leaving 3 bases between them. The CDR3 has 12 residues. Here the CDR3 DNA reads TGTGCCAGCAGTTTATCCTACTATGGCTACACCTTC. Translation gives CASSLSYYGYTF.

The chain's CDR3 is CASSLFSPGTGGAGEQFF. The CDR3 region has the DNA TGTGCCAGCAGCCTCTTTTCGCCCGGGACAGGGGGCGCGGGTGAGCAGTTCTTC. This chain joins TRBV3-1 (or the pseudogene TRBV3-2) and TRBJ2-1; 12 bases are shared with TRBD1. This CDR3 region has 18 residues. Germline V gene lookup returns CDR1 LGHDT and CDR2 YNNKEL (reference sequence). J gave up 9 bases and V 4 bases, and 16 bases lay outside the gene matches.

The chain uses TRBV7-2 and TRBJ2-2; D is perhaps TRBD1 (5 bases). This CDR3 is built from 15 residues. Trimming removed 0 bases from V and 3 bases from J, with 8 bases in between. Germline V gene data show CDR1 as SGHTA and CDR2 as FQGNSA. CDR3 bases: TGTGCCAGCAGCTTAGCTGCAGGGTACACCGGGGAGCTGTTTTTT. This sequence encodes CASSLAAGYTGELFF.

This chain uses TRBV7-9 with TRBJ1-2; unclear D gene. This CDR3 has 13 residues. Trimming took 0 bases from V and 5 from J, leaving 7 bases between them. The germline V gene has CDR1 SEHNR and CDR2 FQNEAQ (reference sequence). The CDR3 sequence is CASSLASGYGYTF. Written as DNA, the CDR3 is TGTGCCAGCAGCTTAGCAAGCGGTTATGGCTACACCTTC. The whole variable domain, remainder taken from reference TRBV7-9 and TRBJ1-2, is DTGVSQNPRHKITKRGQNVTFRCDPISEHNRLYWYRQTLGQGPEFLTYFQNEAQLEKSRLLSDRFSAERPKGSFSTLEIQRTEQGDSAMYLCASSLASGYGYTFGSGTRLTVV.